This is a list of T cell receptor beta chains from one sample in a study of ipilimumab plus nivolumab after autologous stem cell transplantation. TCRdb keeps only in-frame clones here, not all; method: immunoSEQ multiplex PCR. The sample shows around 21,000 clones, 77% of them seen only once. The source was PBMCs, collected in a trial of ipilimumab plus nivolumab as post-transplant consolidation. These receptors were collected from a male donor with diffuse large B-cell lymphoma. Each CDR3 is given with its conserved first and last residue. A D gene is named only where the DNA matches it firmly. Clone size appears in some rows only: once, few, many, or a class for an expanded clone.

TRBJ2-2 TRBV28 NA NA TGTGCCAGCAATAGGGGTGACACCGGGGAGCTGTTTTTT CASNRGDTGELFF
TRBJ1-4 TRBV19 NA NA TGTGCCAGTAGTAGAAACAGGGTCGTTAATGAAAAACTGTTTTTT CASSRNRVVNEKLFF
TRBJ2-4 TRBV5-1 TRBD2 NA TGCGCCAGCAGCTGGAACCCGGGACTAGCGGGAGGAGCCAAAAACATTCAGTACTTC CASSWNPGLAGGAKNIQYF
TRBJ1-1 TRBV5-4 NA NA TGTGCCAGCAGCTTGTGGGACCTCTATAGGGAAGCTTTCTTT CASSLWDLYREAFF
TRBJ2-5 TRBV5-4 NA NA TGTGCCAGCAGCCTGACGGTGGGGGAGCAGTACTTC CASSLTVGEQYF
TRBJ1-6 TRBV28 TRBD1 few TGTGCCAGCAGAAGGGACAGCAATAATTCACCCCTCCACTTT CASRRDSNNSPLHF
TRBJ1-3 TRBV9 NA once TGTGCCAGCAGCGTGGGACGGCTCTCTGGAAACACCATATATTTT CASSVGRLSGNTIYF
TRBJ1-1 TRBV29-1 NA NA TGCAGCGTTCGGATGAACACTGAAGCTTTCTTT CSVRMNTEAFF
TRBJ1-4 TRBV11-2 NA NA TGTGCCAGCAGCTTTTCAATGATCCAGGGCACTAATGAAAAACTGTTTTTT CASSFSMIQGTNEKLFF
TRBJ2-7 TRBV4-2 NA NA TGTGCCAGCAGCCTAGATCGTACTTCCTACGAGCAGTACTTC CASSLDRTSYEQYF
TRBJ1-1 TRBV28 TRBD1 NA TGTGCCAGCAGTACAGGGGGCGGAACTGAAGCTTTCTTT CASSTGGGTEAFF
TRBJ2-1 TRBV19 NA NA TGTGCCAGTAGTATAGATCATTTCCAGGGCTCCTACAATGAGCAGTTCTTC CASSIDHFQGSYNEQFF
TRBJ2-3 TRBV6-6 NA NA TGTGCCAGCAGCCGGACATCAGCAGATACGCAGTATTTT CASSRTSADTQYF
TRBJ2-1 TRBV7-6 NA NA TGTGCCAGCAGCTTCGGGGGTGGTAATGAGCAGTTCTTC CASSFGGGNEQFF
TRBJ2-5 TRBV7-6 NA NA TGTGCCAGCAGCGCCGCCCCTGCGGGGTCAGGGGAGACCCAGTACTTC CASSAAPAGSGETQYF
TRBJ1-4 TRBV11-2 TRBD1 few TGTGCCAGCAGTCGATCCCAACAGGGGGGGGTTGAAAAACTGTTTTTT CASSRSQQGGVEKLFF
TRBJ2-6 TRBV10-3 TRBD1 NA TGTGCCATCAGCCCGGGACAGGACCCATCTGGGGCCAACGTCCTGACTTTC CAISPGQDPSGANVLTF
TRBJ1-5 TRBV4-1 NA NA TGCGCCAGCAGCCAAGGTTATGGGGCAGGGAGAAGTGATCAGCCCCAGCATTTT CASSQGYGAGRSDQPQHF
TRBJ1-1 TRBV5-6 TRBD1 NA TGTGCCAGCAGCCCACTCCGGGACAGCTACACTGAAGCTTTCTTT CASSPLRDSYTEAFF